This T cell receptor (beta chain) was recovered during a study of tumor and adjacent non-tumor tissue in lung cancer. Background on the study: Aged about 30 to 85 years, patients included 9 to 11 men and 5 women with stage I to III disease.

No cell sorting was done before RNA was extracted from the tissue. Germline V gene data show CDR1 as SGHDT and CDR2 as YYEEEE. The CDR3 sequence is 13 residues long. Study-level findings and limits: Tumor repertoires had a smaller top 100 clone share than normal lung. Tumor TCR diversity, when higher, was linked to shorter survival.

As for this clonotype: Antigen specificity is unknown. One junction end disagrees with the germline gene, perhaps due to a read error.

Three rounds of nested PCR, following a modified ARM-PCR protocol, produced the TCRbeta library. In TCRdb, the multiplex PCR reads were re-called with MiXCR into one record per CDR3 protein. The table shows roughly 81,000 distinct CDR3 sequences, with more than 60% occurring only once. Sequenced input: lung tumor tissue. The clonotype originates from a man in his 70s with non-small cell lung cancer. The chain couples TRBV5-6 to TRBJ2-3; 12 nucleotides match TRBD2. In DNA, the CDR3 is TGTGCCAGCAGCAGGACTAGCGGGGACACGCGGTATTTT. Residues: CASSRTSGDTRYF. The full variable domain, completed using reference TRBV5-6 and TRBJ2-3, is DAGVTQSPTHLIKTRGQQVTLRCSPKSGHDTVSWYQQALGQGPQFIFQYYEEEERQRGNFPDRFSGHQFPNYSSELNVNALLLGDSALYLCASSRTSGDTRYFGPGTRLTVL.